The 19 T cell receptor beta chains listed next were all sequenced from one sample in a study of blood T cell repertoires in COVID-19. Sequenced by immunoSEQ multiplex PCR; TCRdb stores in-frame clones only, minus some. The data show 250,000 or so clones, with around 89% seen just once and more than 0.95% held by the top ten. The sample taken for sequencing was peripheral blood. These receptors were collected from a woman in her forties who had recovered from COVID-19.

This chain uses TRBV18 with TRBJ2-3; 11 nucleotides align to TRBD2. CDR1 is KGHSH, CDR2 LQKENI, per germline. CDR3 length: 15 residues. Germline trimming cut 5 bases from V and 1 base from J; bases unmatched to any gene: 2. DNA of the CDR3: TGTGCCAGCTCAGGGGGACTAGCGGGCACAGATACGCAGTATTTT. Translated: CASSGGLAGTDTQYF.

V gene TRBV14 combines with J gene TRBJ1-4; D may be TRBD1 (5 bases). Trimming took off 4 bases at V and 8 bases at J, with 20 bases between the two ends. CDR1 and CDR2 from the germline V gene are SGHDN and FVKESK. This CDR3 spans 16 amino acids. CDR3 amino acids: CASSRGRDARGEKLFF. The CDR3 nucleotides read TGTGCCAGCAGCCGCGGCCGGGACGCCCGGGGGGAAAAACTGTTTTTT.

This rearrangement joins TRBV28 to TRBJ2-1; a weak D match, TRBD2 (6 bases). Deletions cut 6 bases from V and 10 bases from J, with 16 bases between. The CDR3 contains 13 residues. From germline, CDR1 is MDHEN and CDR2 SYDVKM. Here the CDR3 reads CASRAGPSGEQFF. CDR3 nucleotide sequence: TGTGCCAGCAGGGCGGGGCCCTCGGGGGAGCAGTTCTTC.

V usage is TRBV27 and J usage is TRBJ2-1, with 13 positions matching TRBD2. Germline-derived CDR1 and CDR2 are MNHEY and SMNVEV (reference sequence). The V and J ends lost 6 bases and 8 bases, in that order; junction bases with no gene match: 7. The CDR3 spans 15 residues. The CDR3 coding sequence is TGTGCCAGCAGCCCGAGGACTAGCGGGAGAGATGAGCAGTTCTTC. Translated, it gives CASSPRTSGRDEQFF.

CDR3 DNA: TGCAGCGTTCGCAGGGCCAACACTGAAGCTTTCTTT. This encodes CSVRRANTEAFF. V is TRBV29-1 and J is TRBJ1-1, with D perhaps matching TRBD1 (5 bases). The CDR3 loop spans 12 amino acids. Trimming removed 5 bases from V and 2 bases from J, with 9 bases in between. Germline CDR1 is SQVTM and CDR2 is ANQGSEA. The complete variable domain, with remaining parts taken from reference TRBV29-1 and TRBJ1-1, reads SAVISQKPSRDICQRGTSLTIQCQVDSQVTMMFWYRQQPGQSLTLIATANQGSEATYESGFVIDKFPISRPNLTFSTLTVSNMSPEDSSIYLCSVRRANTEAFFGQGTRLTVV.

V gene TRBV6-2 or TRBV6-3 combines with J gene TRBJ2-5, with 11 nucleotides matching TRBD1. From germline, CDR1 is MNHEY and CDR2 SVGEGT. CDR3 length: 17 residues. V shed 5 bases, J shed 4 bases, and the junction held 12 bases outside the gene matches. The chain's CDR3 is CASSGLSDRGPRETQYF. In DNA, the CDR3 is TGTGCCAGCAGTGGTCTTTCGGACAGGGGGCCACGAGAGACCCAGTACTTC.

The V call is TRBV7-2, the J call TRBJ2-1; 10 bases are shared with TRBD2. This CDR3 comprises 14 residues. The germline CDR1 and CDR2 sequences are SGHTA and FQGNSA. After removal of 3 bases from V and 15 bases from J, the junction contained 11 bases not matched to a gene. CDR3 sequence reads: CASSFPPGTSAPFF. CDR3 nucleotides: TGTGCCAGCAGCTTTCCCCCCGGGACTAGCGCTCCGTTCTTC.

This clone came up once. The genes are TRBV21-1 and TRBJ1-5; the table names TRBD1, a call not compared with the DNA. TRBV21-1 is assigned pseudogene status. CDR3 length equals 14 residues. DNA for the CDR3: TGTGCCAGCAGCAACAGGCAGGGTGGTCAGCCCCAGCATTTT. As protein: CASSNRQGGQPQHF.

The V and J genes are TRBV7-3 and TRBJ2-6; a weak D match, TRBD2 (7 bases). The V gene lost 5 bases and the J gene lost 0 bases, with 20 bases spanning the gap. The CDR3 spans 19 residues. Per germline, CDR1 SGHTA and CDR2 FQGTGA. The CDR3 loop reads CASSPRGAGTLSGANVLTF. Written as DNA, the CDR3 is TGTGCCAGCAGCCCCCGGGGGGCGGGAACCCTCTCTGGGGCCAACGTCCTGACTTTC.

This chain joins TRBV5-6 and TRBJ2-4; 10 nucleotides align to TRBD1. The germline V gene has CDR1 SGHDT and CDR2 YYEEEE. The CDR3 consists of 16 residues. Losses at the gene ends were 4 bases for V and 1 base for J; bases not matched to a gene: 5. The CDR3 spells CASSLVGQGAKNIQYF. Written as DNA, the CDR3 is TGTGCCAGCAGCCTGGTGGGACAGGGGGCCAAAAACATTCAGTACTTC.

The V gene is TRBV5-4, the J gene TRBJ1-1; 7 nucleotides agree with TRBD1. The length of the CDR3 is 14 residues. Germline V CDR1 and CDR2: SGHNT, YYREEE (reference sequence). Trimming cost V 4 bases and J 5 bases; bases outside gene matches: 8. DNA for the CDR3: TGTGCCAGCAGCCCACCGACAGGGAGGACTGAAGCTTTCTTT. The encoded protein is CASSPPTGRTEAFF. The whole variable domain, remainder taken from reference TRBV5-4 and TRBJ1-1, is ETGVTQSPTHLIKTRGQQVTLRCSSQSGHNTVSWYQQALGQGPQFIFQYYREEENGRGNFPPRFSGLQFPNYSSELNVNALELDDSALYLCASSPPTGRTEAFFGQGTRLTVV.

The chain uses TRBV20-1 and TRBJ1-2; D may be TRBD1 (5 bases). Germline assignment: CDR1 DFQATT and CDR2 SNEGSKA (reference sequence). The V and J ends lost 2 bases and 4 bases respectively, with 5 bases between them. The CDR3 loop spans 11 amino acids. Here the CDR3 reads CSARQGYGYTF. The CDR3 DNA is TGCAGTGCTAGACAGGGCTATGGCTACACCTTC.

This clone was observed a handful of times. This chain uses TRBV19 with TRBJ1-2, with 7 bases lining up with TRBD1. V lost 4 bases and J lost 2; bases outside the gene matches: 10. Per germline, CDR1 LNHDA and CDR2 SQIVND (reference sequence). The CDR3 contains 16 residues. The CDR3 coding sequence is TGTGCCAGTAGTACAGGGGGGCGCTGGGGAAACTATGGCTACACCTTC. This translates into CASSTGGRWGNYGYTF.

The J gene is TRBJ1-6, the V gene TRBV27; 7 bases agree with TRBD1. The CDR3 consists of 14 residues. CDR1 is MNHEY and CDR2 is SMNVEV in the germline V gene (reference sequence). V dropped 2 bases and J dropped 10; count of bases not matched to a gene: 5. The CDR3 spells CASSLRQGGSPLHF. CDR3 bases: TGTGCCAGCAGTTTACGCCAGGGGGGCTCACCCCTCCACTTT.

This sequence joins TRBV4-2 and TRBJ1-1; D is possibly TRBD1 (6 bases). The germline CDR1 and CDR2 sequences are LGHNA and YNFKEQ. This CDR3 has 15 amino acids. V was trimmed by 3 bases and J by 0 bases, leaving 11 bases between them. The CDR3 spells CASSQETGLNTEAFF. DNA of the CDR3: TGTGCCAGCAGCCAGGAAACAGGGTTGAACACTGAAGCTTTCTTT.

The rearrangement joins TRBV4-3 to TRBJ2-3, with 11 bases aligning to TRBD2. Looked up from germline, CDR1 is LGHNA and CDR2 is YSLEER. V shed 1 base and J 14 bases; nucleotides not matched to a gene: 14. There are 16 residues in the CDR3. CDR3 DNA: TGCGCCAGCAGCCAAGGGCTTGGGGCACTAGCGGGAGCATTGTATTTT. Encoded protein: CASSQGLGALAGALYF.

The rearrangement uses TRBV11-3 and TRBJ2-2, with D perhaps matching TRBD1 (5 bases). V shed 3 bases and J shed 4 bases, with 9 bases lying between them. The CDR3 contains 14 residues. Germline lookup yields CDR1 SGHNT and CDR2 YENEEA. This chain's CDR3 is CASSLGHSTGELFF. As DNA, the CDR3 is TGTGCCAGCAGCTTGGGGCACTCCACCGGGGAGCTGTTTTTT.

The genes are TRBV27 and TRBJ1-4, with D tentatively TRBD1 (5 bases). The CDR3 covers 14 residues. Trimming took off 4 bases at V and 7 bases at J, with 13 bases between the two ends. From germline, CDR1 is MNHEY and CDR2 SMNVEV (reference sequence). CDR3 sequence reads: CASSYRPGGEKLFF. The CDR3 DNA sequence: TGTGCCAGCAGTTACAGGCCGGGTGGTGAAAAACTGTTTTTT.

The chain has TRBV20-1 and TRBJ1-5, with D possibly matching TRBD1 (5 bases). Germline CDR1 reads DFQATT; CDR2 reads SNEGSKA (reference sequence). Deletions cut 3 bases from V and 2 bases from J, with 11 bases between. The CDR3 is made up of 14 amino acids. The DNA of the CDR3 is TGCAGTGCTAGTAGGGGATCGCGCAATCAGCCCCAGCATTTT. It yields the protein CSASRGSRNQPQHF.